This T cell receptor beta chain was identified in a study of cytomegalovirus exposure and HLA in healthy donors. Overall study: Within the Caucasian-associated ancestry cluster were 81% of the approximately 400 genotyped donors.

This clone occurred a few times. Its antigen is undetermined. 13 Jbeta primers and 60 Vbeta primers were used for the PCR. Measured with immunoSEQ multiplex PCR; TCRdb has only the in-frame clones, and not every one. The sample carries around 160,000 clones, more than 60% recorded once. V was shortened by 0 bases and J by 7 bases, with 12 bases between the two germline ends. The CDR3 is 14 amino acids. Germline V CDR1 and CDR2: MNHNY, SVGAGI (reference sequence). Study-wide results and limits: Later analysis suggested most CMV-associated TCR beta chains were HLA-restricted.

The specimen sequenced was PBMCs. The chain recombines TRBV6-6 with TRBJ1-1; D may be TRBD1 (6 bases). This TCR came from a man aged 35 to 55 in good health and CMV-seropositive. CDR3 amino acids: CASSYSKGGFEAFF. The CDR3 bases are TGTGCCAGCAGTTACTCGAAGGGGGGGTTTGAAGCTTTCTTT.